This T cell receptor beta chain was captured in a study of Tregs in tolerant kidney transplant recipients. Study outcomes and limitations: This study did not directly address biological reproducibility. Tregs expanded with activated donor B cells seemed most donor-specific.

Thawed PBMCs were FACS-sorted into unstimulated CD4+CD25+CD127- regulatory T cells, CD4+CD25- non-regulatory cells, CD4 and CD8 cells. Assay used: immunoSEQ multiplex PCR; TCRdb lists only in-frame clones, some missing. The sample yields 240,000 or so clones, 80% to 85% seen once. The sample holds a few counts of this clone. Its antigen is undetermined. The V end lost 7 bases, the J end lost 7 bases, and 17 bases lay between the germline ends. The CDR3 length is 15 residues. Germline V CDR1 and CDR2: MNHEY, SVGAGI. This sequence joins TRBV6-5 and TRBJ1-6; the D is unclear. Sequencing was done on a sample of CD4+ T cells from blood. This TCR was sampled from a human donor in good health. The CDR3 bases are TGTGCCAGCAACCCAAGGAGGGCAGAAAATTCACCCCTCCACTTT. It translates to CASNPRRAENSPLHF.